Ten or more counts support the clone carrying this T cell receptor beta chain. The data were obtained in a study of early T cells in non-severe SARS-CoV-2 infection. TCRdb processed the 5' RACE reads anew with MiXCR; each CDR3 protein has one entry. The sample holds about 60,000 distinct CDR3 sequences; just under 9% are singletons and the top ten take about 16%. The source material was whole blood. The receptor was isolated from an adult who was a healthcare worker with PCR-confirmed SARS-CoV-2 infection or an uninfected control (not recorded which).

CDR3 in amino acids: CASSLIGQSAEAFF. The CDR3 nucleotides are TGTGCCAGCAGCTTGATAGGCCAGAGCGCTGAAGCTTTCTTT. The chain couples TRBV5-5 to TRBJ1-1; no clear D gene. Germline V gene data show CDR1 as SGHKS and CDR2 as YYEKEE (reference sequence). The CDR3 extends over 14 amino acids. V lost 1 base to trimming and J lost 6 bases, with 13 bases between them.